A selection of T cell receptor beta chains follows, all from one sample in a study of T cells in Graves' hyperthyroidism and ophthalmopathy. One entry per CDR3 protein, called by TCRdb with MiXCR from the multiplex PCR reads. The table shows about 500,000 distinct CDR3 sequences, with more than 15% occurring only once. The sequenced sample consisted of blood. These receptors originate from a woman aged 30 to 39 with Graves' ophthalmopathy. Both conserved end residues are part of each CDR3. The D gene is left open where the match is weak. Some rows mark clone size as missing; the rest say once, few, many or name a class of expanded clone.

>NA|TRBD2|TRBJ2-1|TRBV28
TGTGCCAGTTTCGGGACTAGCGGTTACAATGAGCAGTTCTTC
CASFGTSGYNEQFF
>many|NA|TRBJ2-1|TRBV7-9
TGTGCCACCGCCCTCGGCTACAATGAGCAGTTCTTC
CATALGYNEQFF
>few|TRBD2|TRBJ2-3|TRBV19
TGTGCCAGTAGTATTTCGCGCGGGAGATCCGATACGCAGTATTTT
CASSISRGRSDTQYF
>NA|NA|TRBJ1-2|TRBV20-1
TGCAGTGCCAGGGTTAACATTAACTATGGCTACACCTTC
CSARVNINYGYTF
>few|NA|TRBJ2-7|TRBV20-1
TGCAGTGCTCGGCGGGGAGATTACGAGCAGTACTTC
CSARRGDYEQYF
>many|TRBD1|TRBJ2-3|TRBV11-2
TGTGCCAGCAGTAGGGAGCTCGGACAGGGGCTAGCAGATACGCAGTATTTT
CASSRELGQGLADTQYF
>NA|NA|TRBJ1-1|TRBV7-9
TGTGCCAGCAGCCATTTTCTCGGTGGGGCGAACACTGAAGCTTTCTTT
CASSHFLGGANTEAFF
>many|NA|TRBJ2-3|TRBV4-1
TGCGCCAGCAGCCAACCGACCCGAAGCAGCACAGATACGCAGTATTTT
CASSQPTRSSTDTQYF
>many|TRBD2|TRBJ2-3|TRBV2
TGTGCCAGCAGTGAAAGCGGTAGCGGGAGAACCGGGTATGATACGCAGTATTTT
CASSESGSGRTGYDTQYF
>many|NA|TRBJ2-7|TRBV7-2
TGTGCCAGCAGCTTAGCTGGGCCCTACGAGCAGTACTTC
CASSLAGPYEQYF
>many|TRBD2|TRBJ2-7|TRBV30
TGTGCCTGGAGGGGGACTAGCGGGATTCTTGGGCAGTACTTC
CAWRGTSGILGQYF
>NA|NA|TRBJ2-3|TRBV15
TGTGCCACCAGCAGCCGGGACACTACGCAGTATTTT
CATSSRDTTQYF
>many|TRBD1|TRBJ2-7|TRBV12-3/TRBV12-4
TGTGCCAGCAGTACACGGGACAGGGGGACTTACGAGCAGTACTTC
CASSTRDRGTYEQYF
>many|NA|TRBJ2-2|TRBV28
TGTGCCAGCAGTTTATTCTACAGAAGTACCACCGGGGAGCTGTTTTTT
CASSLFYRSTTGELFF
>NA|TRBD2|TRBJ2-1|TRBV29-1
TGCAGCGCTATAACCGGGACTAGCGGGAGCTCCGAGCAGCTCTTC
CSAITGTSGSSEQLF
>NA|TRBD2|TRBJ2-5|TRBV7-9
TGTGCCAGCAGGACTAGCGGGTCCCAAGAGACCCAGTACTTC
CASRTSGSQETQYF
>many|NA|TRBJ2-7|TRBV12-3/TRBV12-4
TGTGCCAGCAGCCCCGGGACGGTCCCCTACGAGCAGTACTTC
CASSPGTVPYEQYF
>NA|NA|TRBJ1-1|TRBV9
TGTGCCAGCAGCGTAGAGTCATGGGAAACTGAAGCTTTCTTT
CASSVESWETEAFF
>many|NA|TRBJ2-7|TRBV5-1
TGCGCCAGCAGCCTCTACCACGTTGGGTCCTACGAGCAGTACTTC
CASSLYHVGSYEQYF
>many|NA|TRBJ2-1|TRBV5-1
TGCGCCAGCGCCGTAGTACCTTACAATGAGCAGTTCTTC
CASAVVPYNEQFF
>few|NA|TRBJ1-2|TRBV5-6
TGTGCCAGCAGCACCCTGACAGGCGGAGGCTATGGCTACACCTTC
CASSTLTGGGYGYTF
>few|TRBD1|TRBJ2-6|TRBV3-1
TGTGCCAGCAGCCAAGTAACGACAGGGGTCGAATCCGGGGCCAACGTCCTGACTTTC
CASSQVTTGVESGANVLTF
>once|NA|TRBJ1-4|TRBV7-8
TGTGCCAGCAGCGCAGGGGCTGGGATTCCTGAAAAACTGTTTTTT
CASSAGAGIPEKLFF
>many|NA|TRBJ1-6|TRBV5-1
TGCGCCAGCAGCTTAAACGATTCACCCCTCCACTTT
CASSLNDSPLHF
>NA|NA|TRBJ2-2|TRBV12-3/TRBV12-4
TGTGCCAGCAGCCCCTGGGTTGCGGCGAACACCGGGGAGCTGTTTTTT
CASSPWVAANTGELFF
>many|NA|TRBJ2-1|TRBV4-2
TGTGCCAGCAGCCCCGTGGCGGGTGAGGGGAATGAGCAGTTCTTC
CASSPVAGEGNEQFF
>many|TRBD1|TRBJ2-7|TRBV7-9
TGTGCCAGCAGCTCCCCAGGCGGGACAGGGGTCCACGAGCAGTACTTC
CASSSPGGTGVHEQYF
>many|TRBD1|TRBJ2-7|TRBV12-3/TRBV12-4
TGTGCCAGCAGTAGACAGGGGTATTACGAGCAGTACTTC
CASSRQGYYEQYF
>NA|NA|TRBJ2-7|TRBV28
TGTGCCAGCAGTTCCAGTTACGACGAGCAGTACTTC
CASSSSYDEQYF
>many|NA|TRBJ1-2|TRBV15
TGTGCCACCAGCAGAGAGGGGGAGGGAGATGGCTACACCTTC
CATSREGEGDGYTF
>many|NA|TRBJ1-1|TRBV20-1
TGCAGTGCTCCTACAGGGCCCACTGAAGCTTTCTTT
CSAPTGPTEAFF
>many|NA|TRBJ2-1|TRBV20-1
TGCAGTGCTTCCCCCGGGACTTTTGCCGACAATGAGCAGTTCTTC
CSASPGTFADNEQFF
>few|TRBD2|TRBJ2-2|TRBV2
TGTGCCAATGGCCTAGCGGCGAACACCGGGGAGCCGTTTTTT
CANGLAANTGEPFF
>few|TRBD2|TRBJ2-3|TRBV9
TGTGCCAGCAGTCCTATAAGCGGGAGAGGGACAGATACGCAGTATTTT
CASSPISGRGTDTQYF
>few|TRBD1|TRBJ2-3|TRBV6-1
TGTGCCAGCAGCCGTAAATCCGGGACAGGGGAAGGGCAGTATTTT
CASSRKSGTGEGQYF
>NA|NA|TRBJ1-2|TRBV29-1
TGCAGCGTTGGCCAATATTATGGCTACACCTTC
CSVGQYYGYTF
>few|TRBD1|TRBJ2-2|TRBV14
TGTGCCAGCAGCCAGGCAACAGGGGGCCACGGGGAGCTGTTTTTT
CASSQATGGHGELFF
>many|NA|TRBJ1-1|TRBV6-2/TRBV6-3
TGTGCCAGCAGTTACCCTACCGACAGGCCGAACACTGAAGCTTTCTTT
CASSYPTDRPNTEAFF
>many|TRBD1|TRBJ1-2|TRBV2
TGTGCCAGCAGTGGGATATCGAGACAGGGATTTGGCTACACCTTC
CASSGISRQGFGYTF
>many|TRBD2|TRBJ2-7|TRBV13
TGTGCCAGCAGCCGACTAGCGGGCTCCTACGAGCAGTACTTC
CASSRLAGSYEQYF
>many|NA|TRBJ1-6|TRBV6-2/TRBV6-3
TGTGCCAGCAGTTACGTTCAGCCAGCTAATTCACCCCTCCACTTT
CASSYVQPANSPLHF